This T cell receptor beta chain was observed in a study of radiation and T cells in renal cell carcinoma. Clones were read by immunoSEQ multiplex PCR, and TCRdb kept only the in-frame ones, dropping some. The sample lists about 100,000 clones, around 83% seen once, with approximately 6.9% in the top ten. Time point here: blood 4 weeks post-SBRT, at nephrectomy. Treatment denoted: 15 Gy SBRT to primary tumor, nephrectomy 4 weeks later. As regards this clone: Its target is unknown.

The CDR3 consists of 17 residues. CDR1 and CDR2 from the germline V gene are LNHNV and YYDKDF (reference sequence). V lost 3 bases to trimming and J lost 4 bases; unmatched junction nucleotides: 13. Study-wide findings and caveats: Pretreatment tumor biopsies were lacking, so baseline clonotypes are unknown.

This TCR came from a man aged 55 to 70 with renal cell carcinoma. The source was blood, collected from a patient whose treatment included radiotherapy and nephrectomy. This chain connects TRBV15 to TRBJ2-7; 9 nucleotides align to TRBD1. Here the CDR3 DNA reads TGTGCCACCAGCAGCGAGGACATGGGACAGGGCGATTACGAGCAGTACTTC. This sequence encodes CATSSEDMGQGDYEQYF. The variable domain in full, completed from reference TRBV15 and TRBJ2-7, reads DAMVIQNPRYQVTQFGKPVTLSCSQTLNHNVMYWYQQKSSQAPKLLFHYYDKDFNNEADTPDNFQSRRPNTSFCFLDIRSPGLGDTAMYLCATSSEDMGQGDYEQYFGPGTRLTVT.